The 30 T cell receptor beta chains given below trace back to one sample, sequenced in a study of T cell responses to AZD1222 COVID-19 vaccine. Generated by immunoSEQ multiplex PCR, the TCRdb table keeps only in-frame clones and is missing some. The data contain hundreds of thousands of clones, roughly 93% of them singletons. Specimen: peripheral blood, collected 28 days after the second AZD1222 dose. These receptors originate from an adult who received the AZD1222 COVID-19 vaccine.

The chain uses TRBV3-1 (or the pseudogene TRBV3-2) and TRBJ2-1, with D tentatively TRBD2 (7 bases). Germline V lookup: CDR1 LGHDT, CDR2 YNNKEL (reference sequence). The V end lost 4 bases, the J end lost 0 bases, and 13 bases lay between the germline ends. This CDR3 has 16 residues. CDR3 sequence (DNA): TGTGCCAGCAGCCTGGGGGGGGGCGACTCCTACAATGAGCAGTTCTTC. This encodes CASSLGGGDSYNEQFF.

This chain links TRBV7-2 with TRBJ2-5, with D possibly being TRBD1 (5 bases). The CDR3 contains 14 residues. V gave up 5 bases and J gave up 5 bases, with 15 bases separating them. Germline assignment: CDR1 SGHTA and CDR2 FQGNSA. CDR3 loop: CASSPATVRETQYF. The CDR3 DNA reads TGTGCCAGCAGCCCTGCGACAGTTCGGGAGACCCAGTACTTC.

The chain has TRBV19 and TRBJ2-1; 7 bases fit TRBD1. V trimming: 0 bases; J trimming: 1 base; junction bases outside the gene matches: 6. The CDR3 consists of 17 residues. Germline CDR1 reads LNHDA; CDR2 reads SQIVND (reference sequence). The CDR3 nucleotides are TGTGCCAGTAGTATAGATCGGTCCAGGGGGTCCTACAATGAGCAGTTCTTC. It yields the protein CASSIDRSRGSYNEQFF.

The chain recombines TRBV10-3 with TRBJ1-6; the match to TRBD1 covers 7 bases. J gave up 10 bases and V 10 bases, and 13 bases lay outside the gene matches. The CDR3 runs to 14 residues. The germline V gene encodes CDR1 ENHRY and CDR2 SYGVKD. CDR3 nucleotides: TGTGCCACCAGGGGGGAGTCGAATTCATCACCCCTCCACTTT. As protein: CATRGESNSSPLHF.

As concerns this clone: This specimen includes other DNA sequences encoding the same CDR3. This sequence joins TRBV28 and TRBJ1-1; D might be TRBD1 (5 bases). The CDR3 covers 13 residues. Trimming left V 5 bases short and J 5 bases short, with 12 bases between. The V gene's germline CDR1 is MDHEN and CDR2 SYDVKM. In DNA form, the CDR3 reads TGTGCCAGCAGTGTCAGGGTAAGAACTGAAGCTTTCTTT. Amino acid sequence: CASSVRVRTEAFF. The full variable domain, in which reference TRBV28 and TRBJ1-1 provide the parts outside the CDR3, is DVKVTQSSRYLVKRTGEKVFLECVQDMDHENMFWYRQDPGLGLRLIYFSYDVKMKEKGDIPEGYSVSREKKERFSLILESASTNQTSMYLCASSVRVRTEAFFGQGTRLTVV.

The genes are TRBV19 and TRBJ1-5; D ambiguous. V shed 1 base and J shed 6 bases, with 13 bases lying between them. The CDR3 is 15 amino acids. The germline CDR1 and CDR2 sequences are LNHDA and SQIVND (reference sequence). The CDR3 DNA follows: TGTGCCAGTAGTATAGGTAGACGATCGCTTCAGCCCCAGCATTTT. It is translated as CASSIGRRSLQPQHF. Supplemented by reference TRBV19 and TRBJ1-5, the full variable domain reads DGGITQSPKYLFRKEGQNVTLSCEQNLNHDAMYWYRQDPGQGLRLIYYSQIVNDFQKGDIAEGYSVSREKKESFPLTVTSAQKNPTAFYLCASSIGRRSLQPQHFGDGTRLSIL.

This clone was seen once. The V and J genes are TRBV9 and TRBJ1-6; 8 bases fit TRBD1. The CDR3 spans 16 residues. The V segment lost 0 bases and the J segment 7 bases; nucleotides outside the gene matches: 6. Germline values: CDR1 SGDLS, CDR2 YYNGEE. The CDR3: CASSVDGRGRNSPLHF. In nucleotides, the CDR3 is TGTGCCAGCAGCGTAGATGGCAGGGGGCGCAATTCACCCCTCCACTTT.

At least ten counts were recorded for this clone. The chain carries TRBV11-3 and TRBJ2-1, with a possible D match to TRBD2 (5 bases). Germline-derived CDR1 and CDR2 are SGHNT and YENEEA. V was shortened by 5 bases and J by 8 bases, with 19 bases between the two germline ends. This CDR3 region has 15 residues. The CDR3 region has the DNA TGTGCCAGCAGCGAGGGCCGGGCCATTGCCGATGAGCAGTTCTTC. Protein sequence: CASSEGRAIADEQFF.

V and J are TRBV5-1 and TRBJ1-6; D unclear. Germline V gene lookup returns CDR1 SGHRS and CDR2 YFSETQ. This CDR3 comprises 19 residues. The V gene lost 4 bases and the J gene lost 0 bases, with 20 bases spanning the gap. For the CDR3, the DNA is TGCGCCAGCAGCCCGGGAGAGACGATCTCGAGCTCCTATAATTCACCCCTCCACTTT. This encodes CASSPGETISSSYNSPLHF.

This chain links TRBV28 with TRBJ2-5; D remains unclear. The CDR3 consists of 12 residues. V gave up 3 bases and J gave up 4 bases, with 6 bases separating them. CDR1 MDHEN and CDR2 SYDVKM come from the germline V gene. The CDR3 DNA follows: TGTGCCAGCAGTTTTAAGCGAGAGACCCAGTACTTC. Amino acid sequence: CASSFKRETQYF. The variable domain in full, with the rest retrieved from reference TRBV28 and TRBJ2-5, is DVKVTQSSRYLVKRTGEKVFLECVQDMDHENMFWYRQDPGLGLRLIYFSYDVKMKEKGDIPEGYSVSREKKERFSLILESASTNQTSMYLCASSFKRETQYFGPGTRLLVL.

This CDR3 is CASSLVGERGYTF. The CDR3 DNA reads TGTGCCAGCAGCTTGGTGGGGGAGAGAGGCTACACCTTC. The genes are TRBV5-5 and TRBJ1-2, with D possibly TRBD1 on 5 matching bases. V dropped 0 bases and J dropped 8 bases, with 11 bases sitting between them. CDR1 is SGHKS, CDR2 YYEKEE, per germline (reference sequence). The CDR3 consists of 13 residues.

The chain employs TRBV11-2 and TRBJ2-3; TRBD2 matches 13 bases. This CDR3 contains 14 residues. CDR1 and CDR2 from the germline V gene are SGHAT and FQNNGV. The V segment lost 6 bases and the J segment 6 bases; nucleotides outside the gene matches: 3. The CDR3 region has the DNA TGTGCCAGCAGTGGACTAGCGGGGGTGGATACGCAGTATTTT. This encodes CASSGLAGVDTQYF.

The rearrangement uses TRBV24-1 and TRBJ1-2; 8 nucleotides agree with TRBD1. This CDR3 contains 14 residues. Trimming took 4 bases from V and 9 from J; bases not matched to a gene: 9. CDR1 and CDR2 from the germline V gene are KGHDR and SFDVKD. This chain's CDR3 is CATSDPGQGGRYTF. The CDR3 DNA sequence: TGTGCCACCAGTGACCCTGGACAGGGAGGTCGCTACACCTTC.

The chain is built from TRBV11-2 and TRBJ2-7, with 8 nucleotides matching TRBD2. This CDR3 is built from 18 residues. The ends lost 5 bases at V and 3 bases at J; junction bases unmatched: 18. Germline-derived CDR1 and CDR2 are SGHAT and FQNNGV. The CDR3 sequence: CASSPGTRRTPRLYEQYF. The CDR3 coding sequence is TGTGCCAGCAGCCCAGGGACTAGGCGCACCCCAAGGCTCTACGAGCAGTACTTC. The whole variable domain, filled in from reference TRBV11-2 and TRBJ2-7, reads EAGVAQSPRYKIIEKRQSVAFWCNPISGHATLYWYQQILGQGPKLLIQFQNNGVVDDSQLPKDRFSAERLKGVDSTLKIQPAKLEDSAVYLCASSPGTRRTPRLYEQYFGPGTRLTVT.

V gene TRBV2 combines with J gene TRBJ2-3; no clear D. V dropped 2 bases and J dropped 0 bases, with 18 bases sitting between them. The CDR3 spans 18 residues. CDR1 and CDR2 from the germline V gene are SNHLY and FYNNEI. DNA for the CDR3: TGTGCCAGCAGTGAATTGGACCGCGCCCTTGGGAGCACAGATACGCAGTATTTT. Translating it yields CASSELDRALGSTDTQYF. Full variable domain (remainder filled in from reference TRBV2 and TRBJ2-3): EPEVTQTPSHQVTQMGQEVILRCVPISNHLYFYWYRQILGQKVEFLVSFYNNEISEKSEIFDDQFSVERPDGSNFTLKIRSTKLEDSAMYFCASSELDRALGSTDTQYFGPGTRLTVL.

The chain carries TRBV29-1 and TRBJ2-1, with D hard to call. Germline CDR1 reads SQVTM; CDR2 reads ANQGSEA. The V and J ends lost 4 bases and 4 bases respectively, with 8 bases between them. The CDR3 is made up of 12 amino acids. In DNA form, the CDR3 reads TGCAGCGTTGTGGGCAGATACAATGAGCAGTTCTTC. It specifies CSVVGRYNEQFF.

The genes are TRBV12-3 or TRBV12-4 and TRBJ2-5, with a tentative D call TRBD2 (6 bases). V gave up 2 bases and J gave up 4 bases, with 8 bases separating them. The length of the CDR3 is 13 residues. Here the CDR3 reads CASSLSGGETQYF. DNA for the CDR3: TGTGCCAGCAGTTTATCCGGGGGAGAGACCCAGTACTTC.

This CDR3 is CASSDPASGAYEQYF. CDR3 sequence (DNA): TGTGCCAGCAGTGATCCGGCTAGCGGTGCCTACGAGCAGTACTTC. This chain links TRBV6-1 with TRBJ2-7; 7 bases map to TRBD2. The V gene's germline CDR1 is MNHNS and CDR2 SASEGT. This CDR3 comprises 15 residues. V was clipped by 3 bases and J by 2 bases; unmatched bases: 7.

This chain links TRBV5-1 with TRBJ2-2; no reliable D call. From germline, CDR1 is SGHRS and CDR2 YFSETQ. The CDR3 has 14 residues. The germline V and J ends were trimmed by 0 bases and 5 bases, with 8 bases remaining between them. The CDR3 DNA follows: TGCGCCAGCAGCTTGGGACGTCGGACCGGGGAGCTGTTTTTT. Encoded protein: CASSLGRRTGELFF. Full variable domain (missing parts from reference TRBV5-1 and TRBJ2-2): KAGVTQTPRYLIKTRGQQVTLSCSPISGHRSVSWYQQTPGQGLQFLFEYFSETQRNKGNFPGRFSGRQFSNSRSEMNVSTLELGDSALYLCASSLGRRTGELFFGEGSRLTVL.

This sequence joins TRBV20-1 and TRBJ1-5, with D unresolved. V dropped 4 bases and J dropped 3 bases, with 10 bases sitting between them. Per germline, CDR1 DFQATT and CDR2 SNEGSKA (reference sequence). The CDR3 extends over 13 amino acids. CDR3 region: CSAIDGNNQPQHF. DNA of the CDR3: TGCAGTGCTATTGACGGTAACAATCAGCCCCAGCATTTT.

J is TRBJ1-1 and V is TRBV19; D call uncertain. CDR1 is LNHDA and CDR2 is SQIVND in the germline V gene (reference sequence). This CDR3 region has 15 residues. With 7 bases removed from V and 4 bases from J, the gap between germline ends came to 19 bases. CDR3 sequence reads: CASTARRNDGTEAFF. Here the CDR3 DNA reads TGTGCCAGTACCGCCCGGAGGAACGATGGCACTGAAGCTTTCTTT.

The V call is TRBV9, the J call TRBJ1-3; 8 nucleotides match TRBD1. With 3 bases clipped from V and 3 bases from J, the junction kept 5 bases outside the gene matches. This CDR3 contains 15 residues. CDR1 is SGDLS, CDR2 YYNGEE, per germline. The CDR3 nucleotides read TGTGCCAGCAGCGGACAGGGGTGGGGTGGAAACACCATATATTTT. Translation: CASSGQGWGGNTIYF.

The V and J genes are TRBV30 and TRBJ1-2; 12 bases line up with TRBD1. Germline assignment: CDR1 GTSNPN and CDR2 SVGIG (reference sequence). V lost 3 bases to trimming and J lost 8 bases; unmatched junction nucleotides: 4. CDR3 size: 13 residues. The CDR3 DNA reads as TGTGCCTGGAGATTCGGGACAGGGGGCGGCTACACCTTC. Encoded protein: CAWRFGTGGGYTF.

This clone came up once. The DNA of the CDR3 is TGTGCCAGCAGCGCGGGACATTCCGCCTATGGCTACACCTTC. This gives the protein CASSAGHSAYGYTF. The chain uses TRBV7-9 and TRBJ1-2; D possibly corresponds to TRBD1 (6 bases). Germline values: CDR1 SEHNR, CDR2 FQNEAQ (reference sequence). The V end was cut by 5 bases, the J end by 4 bases, with 14 bases between. The length of the CDR3 is 14 residues.

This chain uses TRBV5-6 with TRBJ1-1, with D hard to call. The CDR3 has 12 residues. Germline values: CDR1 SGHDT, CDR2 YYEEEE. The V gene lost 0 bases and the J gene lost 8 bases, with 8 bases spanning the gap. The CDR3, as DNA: TGTGCCAGCAGCTTGGCCCGCCAAGAAGCTTTCTTT. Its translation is CASSLARQEAFF.

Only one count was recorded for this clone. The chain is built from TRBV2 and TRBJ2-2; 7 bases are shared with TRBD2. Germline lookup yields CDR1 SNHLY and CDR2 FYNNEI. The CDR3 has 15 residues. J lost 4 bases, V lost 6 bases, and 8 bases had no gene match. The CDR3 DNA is TGTGCCAGCAGCCGAAGGGAGGGCAGCACCGGGGAGCTGTTTTTT. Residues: CASSRREGSTGELFF.

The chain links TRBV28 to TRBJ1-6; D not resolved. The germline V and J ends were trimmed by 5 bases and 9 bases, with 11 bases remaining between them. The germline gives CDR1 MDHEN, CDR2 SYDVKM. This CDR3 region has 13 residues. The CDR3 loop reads CASSPSPSSPLHF. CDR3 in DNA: TGTGCCAGCAGTCCATCACCGAGTTCACCCCTCCACTTT.

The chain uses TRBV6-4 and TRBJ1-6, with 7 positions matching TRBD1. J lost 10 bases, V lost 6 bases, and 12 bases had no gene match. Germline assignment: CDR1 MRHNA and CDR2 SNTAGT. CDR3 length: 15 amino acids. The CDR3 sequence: CASREQGHGSSPLHF. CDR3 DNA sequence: TGTGCCAGCAGGGAACAGGGGCACGGGTCGTCACCCCTCCACTTT.

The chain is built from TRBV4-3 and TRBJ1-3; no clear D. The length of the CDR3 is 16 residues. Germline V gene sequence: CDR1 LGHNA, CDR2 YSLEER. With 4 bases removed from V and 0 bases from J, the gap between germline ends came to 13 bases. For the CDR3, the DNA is TGCGCCAGCAGCCGGTTTTTAGTCAGCTCTGGAAACACCATATATTTT. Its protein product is CASSRFLVSSGNTIYF.

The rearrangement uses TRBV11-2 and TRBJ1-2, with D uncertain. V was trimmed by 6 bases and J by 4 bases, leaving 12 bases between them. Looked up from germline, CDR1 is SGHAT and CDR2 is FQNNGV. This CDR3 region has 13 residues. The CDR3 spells CASRLSEPYGYTF. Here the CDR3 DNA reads TGTGCCAGCAGACTATCCGAGCCCTATGGCTACACCTTC.